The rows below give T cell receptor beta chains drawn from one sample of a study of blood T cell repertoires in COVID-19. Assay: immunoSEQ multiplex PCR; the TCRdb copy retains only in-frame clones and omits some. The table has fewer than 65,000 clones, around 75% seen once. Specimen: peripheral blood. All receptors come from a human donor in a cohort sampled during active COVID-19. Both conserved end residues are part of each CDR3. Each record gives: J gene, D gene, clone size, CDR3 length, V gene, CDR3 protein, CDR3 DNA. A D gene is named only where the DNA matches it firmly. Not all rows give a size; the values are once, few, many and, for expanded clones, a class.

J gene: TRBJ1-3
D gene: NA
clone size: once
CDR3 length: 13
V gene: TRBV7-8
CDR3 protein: CASSSRSGNTIYF
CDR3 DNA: TGTGCCAGCAGCTCTCGCTCTGGAAACACCATATATTTT

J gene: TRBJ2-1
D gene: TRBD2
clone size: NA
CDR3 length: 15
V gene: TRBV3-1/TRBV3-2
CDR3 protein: CASSQGLAGGNEQFF
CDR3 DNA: TGTGCCAGCAGCCAAGGACTAGCGGGAGGCAATGAGCAGTTCTTC

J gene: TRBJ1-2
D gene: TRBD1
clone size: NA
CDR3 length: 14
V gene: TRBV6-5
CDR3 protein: CASSRDREGYGYTF
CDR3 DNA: TGTGCCAGCTCTCGAGACAGGGAAGGCTATGGCTACACCTTC

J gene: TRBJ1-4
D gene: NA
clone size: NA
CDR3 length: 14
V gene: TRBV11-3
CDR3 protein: CASSFYAEAEKLFF
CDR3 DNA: TGTGCCAGCAGCTTTTATGCGGAGGCAGAAAAACTGTTTTTT

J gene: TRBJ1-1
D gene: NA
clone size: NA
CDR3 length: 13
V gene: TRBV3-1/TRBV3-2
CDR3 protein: CASSLALSTEAFF
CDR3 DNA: TGTGCCAGCAGCTTAGCGCTCAGCACTGAAGCTTTCTTT

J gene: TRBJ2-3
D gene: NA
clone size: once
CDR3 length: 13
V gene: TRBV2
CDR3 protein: CASSELTGNTQYF
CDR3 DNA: TGTGCCAGCAGTGAGCTCACGGGAAATACGCAGTATTTT

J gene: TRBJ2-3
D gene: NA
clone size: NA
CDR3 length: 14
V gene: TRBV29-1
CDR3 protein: CSVSRSSSTDTQYF
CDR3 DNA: TGCAGCGTCTCTAGGTCGTCTAGCACAGATACGCAGTATTTT

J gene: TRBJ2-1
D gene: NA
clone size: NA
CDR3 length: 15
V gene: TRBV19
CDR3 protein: CASRPRDKVNNEQFF
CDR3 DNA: TGTGCCAGTAGACCCCGGGACAAGGTAAACAATGAGCAGTTCTTC

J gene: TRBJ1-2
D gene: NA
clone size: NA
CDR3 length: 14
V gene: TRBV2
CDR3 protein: CASRSDRQSYGYTF
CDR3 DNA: TGTGCCAGCAGGTCAGACAGGCAGAGCTATGGCTACACCTTC

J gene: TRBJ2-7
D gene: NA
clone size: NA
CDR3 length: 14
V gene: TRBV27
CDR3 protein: CASSFQRNSYEQYF
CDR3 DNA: TGTGCCAGCAGTTTCCAGCGGAACTCCTACGAGCAGTACTTC

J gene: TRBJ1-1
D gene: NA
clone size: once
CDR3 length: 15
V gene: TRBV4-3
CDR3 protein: CASSLRGRGGTEAFF
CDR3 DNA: TGCGCCAGCAGCCTTAGGGGGAGGGGAGGCACTGAAGCTTTCTTT

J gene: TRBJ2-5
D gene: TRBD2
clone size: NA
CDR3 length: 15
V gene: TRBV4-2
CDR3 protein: CASSQVAGQEETQYF
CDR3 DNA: TGTGCCAGCAGCCAAGTAGCGGGCCAAGAAGAGACCCAGTACTTC

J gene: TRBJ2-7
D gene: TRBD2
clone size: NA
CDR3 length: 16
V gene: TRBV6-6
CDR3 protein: CASSYRLAGATYEQYF
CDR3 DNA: TGTGCCAGCAGTTACCGGCTAGCGGGGGCAACCTACGAGCAGTACTTC

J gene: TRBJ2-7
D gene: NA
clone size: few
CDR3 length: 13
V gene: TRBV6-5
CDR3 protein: CASSLGAPYEQYF
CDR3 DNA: TGTGCCAGCAGTTTAGGGGCCCCCTACGAGCAGTACTTC

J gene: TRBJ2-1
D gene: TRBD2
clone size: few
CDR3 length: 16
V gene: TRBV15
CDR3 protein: CATSRLSPAGEGEQFF
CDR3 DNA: TGTGCCACCAGCAGACTTAGCCCCGCCGGGGAGGGTGAGCAGTTCTTC

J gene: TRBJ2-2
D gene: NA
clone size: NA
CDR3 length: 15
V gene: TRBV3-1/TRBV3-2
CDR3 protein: CASSHWQTNTGELFF
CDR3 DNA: TGTGCCAGCAGCCACTGGCAGACGAACACCGGGGAGCTGTTTTTT

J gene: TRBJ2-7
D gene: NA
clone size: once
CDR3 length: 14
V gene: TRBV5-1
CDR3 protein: CASSLGSGAYEQYF
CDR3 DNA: TGCGCCAGCAGCTTGGGATCAGGGGCCTACGAGCAGTACTTC

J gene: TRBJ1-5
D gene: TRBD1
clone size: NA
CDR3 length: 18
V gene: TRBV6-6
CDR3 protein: CASSGSGTGLGSNQPQHF
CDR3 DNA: TGTGCCAGCAGTGGATCCGGGACAGGGCTGGGAAGCAATCAGCCCCAGCATTTT

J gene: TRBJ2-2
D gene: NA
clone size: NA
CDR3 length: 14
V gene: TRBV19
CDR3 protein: CASSTLTGSGELFF
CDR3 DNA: TGTGCCAGTAGTACCTTGACAGGATCCGGGGAGCTGTTTTTT

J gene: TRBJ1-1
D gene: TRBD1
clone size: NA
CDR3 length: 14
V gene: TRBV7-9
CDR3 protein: CASSLGQLNTEAFF
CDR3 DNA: TGTGCCAGCAGTTTGGGACAGCTGAACACTGAAGCTTTCTTT

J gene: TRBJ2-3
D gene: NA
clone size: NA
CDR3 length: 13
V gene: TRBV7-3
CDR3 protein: CASSLRPADTQYF
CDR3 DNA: TGTGCCAGCAGCTTAAGGCCTGCAGATACGCAGTATTTT

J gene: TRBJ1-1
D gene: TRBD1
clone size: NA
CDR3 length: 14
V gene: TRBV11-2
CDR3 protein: CASSLAGGGTEAFF
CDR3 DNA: TGTGCCAGCAGCTTAGCAGGGGGCGGCACTGAAGCTTTCTTT

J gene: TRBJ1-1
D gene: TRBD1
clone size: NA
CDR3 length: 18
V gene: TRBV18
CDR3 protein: CASSAGTGFGAMNTEAFF
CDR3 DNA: TGTGCCAGCTCTGCCGGGACAGGGTTTGGGGCTATGAACACTGAAGCTTTCTTT

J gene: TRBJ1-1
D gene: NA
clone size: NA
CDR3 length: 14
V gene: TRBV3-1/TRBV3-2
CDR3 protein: CASSQAGITTEAFF
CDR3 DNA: TGTGCCAGCAGCCAAGCCGGGATTACCACTGAAGCTTTCTTT

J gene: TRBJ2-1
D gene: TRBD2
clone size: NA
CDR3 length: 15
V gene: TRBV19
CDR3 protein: CASSKGLAVYNEQFF
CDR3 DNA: TGTGCCAGTAGCAAGGGACTAGCAGTCTACAATGAGCAGTTCTTC

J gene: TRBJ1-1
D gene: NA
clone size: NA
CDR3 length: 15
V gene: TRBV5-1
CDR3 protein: CASSLEADMNTEAFF
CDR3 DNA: TGCGCCAGCAGCTTGGAGGCGGACATGAACACTGAAGCTTTCTTT

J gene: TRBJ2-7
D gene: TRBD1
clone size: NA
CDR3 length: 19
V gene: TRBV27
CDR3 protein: CASSAPARTGGTISYEQYF
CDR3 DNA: TGTGCCAGCAGTGCCCCGGCAAGGACAGGGGGCACCATCTCCTACGAGCAGTACTTC

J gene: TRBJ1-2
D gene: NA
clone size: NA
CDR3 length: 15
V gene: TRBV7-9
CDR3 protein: CASSSHRGRNYGYTF
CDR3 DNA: TGTGCCAGCAGCTCGCACAGAGGGCGCAACTATGGCTACACCTTC

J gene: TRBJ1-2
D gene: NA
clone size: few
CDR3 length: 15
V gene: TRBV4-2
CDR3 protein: CASSQDLRVDYGYTF
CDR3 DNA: TGTGCCAGCAGCCAAGATCTGAGGGTGGACTATGGCTACACCTTC

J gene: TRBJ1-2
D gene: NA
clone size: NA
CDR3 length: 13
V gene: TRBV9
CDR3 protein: CASRRDINYGYTF
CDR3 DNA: TGTGCCAGCAGAAGGGACATAAACTATGGCTACACCTTC

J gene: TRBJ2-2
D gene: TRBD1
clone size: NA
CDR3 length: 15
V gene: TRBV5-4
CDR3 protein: CASSPDRGRAGELFF
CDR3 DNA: TGTGCCAGCAGCCCAGACAGGGGAAGGGCCGGGGAGCTGTTTTTT

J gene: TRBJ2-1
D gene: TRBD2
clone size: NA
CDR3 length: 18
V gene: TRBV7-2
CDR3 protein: CASSSRPSSGGPGNEQFF
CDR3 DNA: TGTGCCAGCAGCTCTCGCCCTTCTAGCGGGGGCCCCGGGAATGAGCAGTTCTTC

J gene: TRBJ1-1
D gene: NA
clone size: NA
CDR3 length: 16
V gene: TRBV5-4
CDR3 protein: CASSLIRLNRDTEAFF
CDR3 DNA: TGTGCCAGCAGCTTGATTCGGCTAAATCGGGACACTGAAGCTTTCTTT

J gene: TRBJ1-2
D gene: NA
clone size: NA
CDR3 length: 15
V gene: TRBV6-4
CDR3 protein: CASREYHSPNYGYTF
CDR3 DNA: TGTGCCAGCAGGGAATACCACAGCCCCAACTATGGCTACACCTTC

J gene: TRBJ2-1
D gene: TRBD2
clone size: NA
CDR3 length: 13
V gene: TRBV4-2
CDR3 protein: CASSQERAGVKFF
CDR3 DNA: TGTGCCAGCAGCCAAGAGAGGGCGGGGGTGAAGTTCTTC

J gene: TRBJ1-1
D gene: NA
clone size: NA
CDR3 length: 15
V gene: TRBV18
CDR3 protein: CASSPGPGFNTEAFF
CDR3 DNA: TGTGCCAGCTCACCAGGGCCGGGATTTAACACTGAAGCTTTCTTT

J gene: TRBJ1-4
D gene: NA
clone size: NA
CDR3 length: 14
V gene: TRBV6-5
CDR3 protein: CASSYNRGSEKLFF
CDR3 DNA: TGTGCCAGCAGTTACAATAGGGGTTCCGAAAAACTGTTTTTT

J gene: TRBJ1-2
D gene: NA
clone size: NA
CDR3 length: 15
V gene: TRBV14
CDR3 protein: CASSQDHRDWYGYTF
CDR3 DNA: TGTGCCAGCAGCCAAGATCACAGGGATTGGTATGGCTACACCTTC

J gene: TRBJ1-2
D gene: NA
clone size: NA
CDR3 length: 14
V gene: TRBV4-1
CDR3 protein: CASSQDRANYGYTF
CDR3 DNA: TGCGCCAGCAGCCAAGATCGGGCTAACTATGGCTACACCTTC

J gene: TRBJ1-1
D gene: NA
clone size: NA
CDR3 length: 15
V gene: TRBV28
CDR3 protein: CASSPPQGRNTEAFF
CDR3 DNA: TGTGCCAGCAGTCCCCCTCAGGGGCGGAACACTGAAGCTTTCTTT

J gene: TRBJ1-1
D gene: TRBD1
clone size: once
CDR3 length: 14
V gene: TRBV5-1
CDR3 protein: CASSLYQGASGAFF
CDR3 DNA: TGCGCCAGCAGCTTGTACCAGGGGGCGAGCGGAGCTTTCTTT

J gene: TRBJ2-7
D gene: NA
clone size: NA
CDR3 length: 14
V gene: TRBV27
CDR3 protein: CASSFGQPVYEQYF
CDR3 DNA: TGTGCCAGCAGTTTCGGACAACCAGTTTACGAGCAGTACTTC

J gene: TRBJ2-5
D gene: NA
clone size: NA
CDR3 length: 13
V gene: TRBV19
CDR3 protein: CASSIDPGRAQYF
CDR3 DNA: TGTGCCAGTAGTATAGACCCGGGTCGGGCCCAGTACTTC

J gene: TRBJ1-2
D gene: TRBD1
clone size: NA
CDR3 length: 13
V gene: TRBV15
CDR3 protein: CATGPGQGTGYTF
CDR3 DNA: TGTGCCACGGGACCGGGACAGGGGACGGGCTACACCTTC

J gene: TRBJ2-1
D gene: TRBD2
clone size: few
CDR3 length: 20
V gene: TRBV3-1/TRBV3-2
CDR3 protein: CASRYHPETSGRERYNEQFF
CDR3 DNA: TGTGCCAGCAGGTATCACCCGGAGACTAGCGGGAGGGAACGCTACAATGAGCAGTTCTTC

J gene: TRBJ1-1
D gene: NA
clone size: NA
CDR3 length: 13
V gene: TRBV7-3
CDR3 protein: CASSLSPDTEAFF
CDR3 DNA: TGTGCCAGCAGCTTAAGTCCGGACACTGAAGCTTTCTTT